This passage covers 18 T cell receptor beta chains from one sample sequenced in a study of blood T cell repertoires in COVID-19 (dated by TCRdb to the early 2020s). The protocol used for the library was the immunoSEQ multiplex PCR assay. Imported from immuneACCESS, the table was reduced by TCRdb to in-frame sequences with V and J called. These copies leave out some clones; in studies compared against another copy, an unresolved V gene accounts for under half, and the cause of the remainder is not known. A total of some 160,000 clones appear in this sample, 80% of them only once. 5% of the sample goes to the ten largest clones. Material for sequencing was peripheral blood. The receptors here all came from a woman aged 45-60 years with acute or convalescent COVID-19.

This clone was seen just once. The rearrangement joins TRBV11-3 to TRBJ2-5; 7 bases map to TRBD1. J was trimmed by 4 bases and V by 3 bases; bases with no gene match: 8. This CDR3 region has 15 residues. From germline, CDR1 is SGHNT and CDR2 YENEEA. CDR3 sequence: CASSLQTGTGETQYF. In DNA form, the CDR3 reads TGTGCCAGCAGCTTGCAGACAGGGACGGGAGAGACCCAGTACTTC.

This sequence joins TRBV12-3 or TRBV12-4 and TRBJ1-1; TRBD1 aligns across 7 bases. The length of the CDR3 is 12 residues. With 3 bases clipped from V and 6 bases from J, the junction kept 1 base outside the gene matches. The CDR3 loop reads CASSFQGAEAFF. The CDR3 nucleotides are TGTGCCAGCAGTTTCCAGGGGGCTGAAGCTTTCTTT.

The chain is built from TRBV2 and TRBJ2-5, with D possibly matching TRBD2 (7 bases). Germline V CDR1 and CDR2: SNHLY, FYNNEI. The CDR3 has 15 residues. The V and J ends lost 2 bases and 3 bases respectively, with 13 bases between them. The CDR3 DNA follows: TGTGCCAGCAGTGAAAGAGGGGGGGCGAAAGAGACCCAGTACTTC. Amino acid sequence: CASSERGGAKETQYF.

The chain has TRBV27 and TRBJ2-1; 7 bases match TRBD1. The germline CDR1 and CDR2 sequences are MNHEY and SMNVEV (reference sequence). The V gene end was trimmed by 6 bases and the J gene end by 3 bases; junction bases not matched to a gene: 8. This CDR3 region has 15 residues. The CDR3 region is CASSVTGDDYNEQFF. The CDR3 DNA reads as TGTGCCAGCAGCGTCACAGGGGACGACTACAATGAGCAGTTCTTC.

The V and J genes are TRBV2 and TRBJ2-7; D perhaps matches TRBD2 (6 bases). Germline lookup yields CDR1 SNHLY and CDR2 FYNNEI. The germline V and J ends were trimmed by 8 bases and 0 bases, with 23 bases remaining between them. The CDR3 length is 17 residues. CDR3 DNA sequence: TGTGCCAGCGCTCGGGACTCCACCCCTCATAGCTCCTACGAGCAGTACTTC. This sequence encodes CASARDSTPHSSYEQYF.

This clone occurred once. The rearrangement joins TRBV10-3 to TRBJ1-2; TRBD1 matches at 7 bases. CDR3 length equals 15 residues. V was clipped by 4 bases and J by 7 bases; unmatched bases: 12. The germline gives CDR1 ENHRY, CDR2 SYGVKD. The CDR3 DNA follows: TGTGCCATCAGTGCAGGACAGGTTGAGGTCTCTGGCTACACCTTC. This gives the protein CAISAGQVEVSGYTF.

Only one count was recorded for this clone. This chain links TRBV19 with TRBJ1-1, with TRBD1 as a possible D gene (5 bases). Germline values: CDR1 LNHDA, CDR2 SQIVND (reference sequence). The CDR3 covers 16 residues. V was shortened by 6 bases and J by 4 bases, with 21 bases between the two germline ends. The CDR3 spells CASSLIGGGTATEAFF. Here the CDR3 DNA reads TGTGCCAGTAGCCTGATCGGGGGGGGTACGGCCACTGAAGCTTTCTTT.

The rearrangement uses TRBV18 and TRBJ1-2; D is unresolved. The CDR3 is 13 residues long. Trimming took off 3 bases at V and 4 bases at J, with 9 bases between the two ends. Germline V lookup: CDR1 KGHSH, CDR2 LQKENI. The CDR3 region is CASSPGRAYGYTF. CDR3 nucleotides: TGTGCCAGCTCACCGGGCAGAGCCTATGGCTACACCTTC.

This chain connects TRBV7-7 to TRBJ2-7, with TRBD1 matching over 8 bases. V shed 6 bases and J 2 bases; nucleotides not matched to a gene: 6. This CDR3 contains 14 residues. Germline V gene data show CDR1 as SSHAT and CDR2 as FNYEAQ (reference sequence). The CDR3 nucleotides are TGTGCCAGCAGTCCGGGACAGGAGGCCTACGAGCAGTACTTC. This sequence encodes CASSPGQEAYEQYF.

The V call is TRBV11-2, the J call TRBJ1-5; TRBD1 agrees at 10 bases. Germline V lookup: CDR1 SGHAT, CDR2 FQNNGV. The CDR3 is 14 amino acids. The V and J ends lost 4 bases and 5 bases, in that order; junction bases with no gene match: 2. The CDR3 spells CASSWDRGDQPQHF. As DNA, the CDR3 is TGTGCCAGCAGCTGGGACAGGGGAGATCAGCCCCAGCATTTT.

The CDR3 is CASAVGVAGNQPQHF. The CDR3 coding sequence is TGTGCCAGCGCGGTCGGCGTAGCAGGCAATCAGCCCCAGCATTTT. The V and J genes are TRBV6-5 and TRBJ1-5; D ambiguous. Germline CDR1 MNHEY, CDR2 SVGAGI. V lost 8 bases and J 2 bases, leaving 16 bases between the germline ends. CDR3 length equals 15 residues.

The rearrangement links TRBV6-6 to TRBJ1-2; 8 positions match TRBD1. After removal of 5 bases from V and 8 bases from J, the junction contained 7 bases not matched to a gene. This CDR3 is 13 amino acids long. CDR1 and CDR2 from the germline V gene are MNHNY and SVGAGI (reference sequence). The CDR3 here is CASSETGAGGYTF. The CDR3 bases are TGTGCCAGCAGTGAGACAGGGGCCGGCGGCTACACCTTC.

The chain combines TRBV28 with TRBJ2-1; maybe TRBD2 (6 bases). Trimming removed 7 bases from V and 10 bases from J, with 17 bases in between. The CDR3 runs to 13 residues. Germline V CDR1 and CDR2: MDHEN, SYDVKM. The CDR3 sequence: CASTLPPGREQFF. The CDR3 DNA reads TGTGCCAGCACCTTACCCCCAGGGAGGGAGCAGTTCTTC.

The chain employs TRBV5-5 and TRBJ1-5; no firm D call. CDR3 length: 16 amino acids. Germline values: CDR1 SGHKS, CDR2 YYEKEE (reference sequence). Trimming stripped 0 bases from V and 0 bases from J, with 10 bases between. CDR3 DNA sequence: TGTGCCAGCAGCTTGGAGCAACTGAATAGCAATCAGCCCCAGCATTTT. This translates into CASSLEQLNSNQPQHF.

The CDR3 loop is CASSQGGGTNYGYTF. The CDR3 DNA sequence: TGCGCCAGCAGCCAAGGAGGGGGAACAAACTATGGCTACACCTTC. The chain joins TRBV4-3 to TRBJ1-2; maybe TRBD1 (6 bases). This CDR3 has 15 residues. Germline V gives CDR1 LGHNA, CDR2 YSLEER. Trimming removed 1 base from V and 2 bases from J, with 11 bases in between.

The chain is built from TRBV7-2 and TRBJ2-3; no reliable D call. The CDR3 runs to 14 residues. Trimming stripped 5 bases from V and 2 bases from J, with 11 bases between. CDR1 and CDR2 (germline): SGHTA, FQGNSA. CDR3 coding DNA: TGTGCCAGCAGCGCCAGACACACCACAGATACGCAGTATTTT. Translation: CASSARHTTDTQYF.

This clone has just a few counts. The chain couples TRBV3-1 (or the pseudogene TRBV3-2) to TRBJ2-2; a weak D match, TRBD1 (5 bases). Germline V CDR1 and CDR2: LGHDT, YNNKEL (reference sequence). This CDR3 comprises 15 residues. V was shortened by 0 bases and J by 6 bases, with 11 bases between the two germline ends. CDR3 sequence reads: CASSQDDVGAGELFF. DNA of the CDR3: TGTGCCAGCAGCCAAGATGATGTAGGGGCCGGGGAGCTGTTTTTT.

CDR3 residues: CASSLGQGLGYGYTF. As DNA, the CDR3 is TGTGCCAGCAGCCTGGGACAGGGGCTAGGCTATGGCTACACCTTC. This chain joins TRBV7-2 and TRBJ1-2, with TRBD1 matching over 10 bases. This CDR3 region has 15 residues. Germline V lookup: CDR1 SGHTA, CDR2 FQGNSA. V was pared by 5 bases and J by 4 bases, with 7 bases of the junction left unmatched.